This T cell receptor beta chain was captured by sequencing in a study of beta chain features in type 1 diabetes. Study-level results: There was a moderate but significant shortening of TCRB CDR3s in all four CD4+ subsets of Type 1 diabetes patients.

This clone occurred a few times. Its cognate antigen is unknown. Expressed TCRB transcripts were sequenced because the entire RNA isolate underwent reverse transcription. TCRdb's table, derived via immunoSEQ multiplex PCR, lists solely in-frame clones and lacks some. The sample holds some 350,000 clones, 13% seen once. Germline V gene sequence: CDR1 SQVTM, CDR2 ANQGSEA. The ends were cut back, 1 base at V and 0 bases at J, with 12 bases in the middle. This CDR3 contains 15 residues. Material: naive CD4+ T cells from blood. This TCR derives from a young woman with type 1 diabetes. The chain uses TRBV29-1 and TRBJ1-1; D possibly corresponds to TRBD1 (6 bases). The CDR3 DNA sequence: TGCAGCGTTGAAGGAGTAAGGGACATGAACACTGAAGCTTTCTTT. It is translated as CSVEGVRDMNTEAFF.